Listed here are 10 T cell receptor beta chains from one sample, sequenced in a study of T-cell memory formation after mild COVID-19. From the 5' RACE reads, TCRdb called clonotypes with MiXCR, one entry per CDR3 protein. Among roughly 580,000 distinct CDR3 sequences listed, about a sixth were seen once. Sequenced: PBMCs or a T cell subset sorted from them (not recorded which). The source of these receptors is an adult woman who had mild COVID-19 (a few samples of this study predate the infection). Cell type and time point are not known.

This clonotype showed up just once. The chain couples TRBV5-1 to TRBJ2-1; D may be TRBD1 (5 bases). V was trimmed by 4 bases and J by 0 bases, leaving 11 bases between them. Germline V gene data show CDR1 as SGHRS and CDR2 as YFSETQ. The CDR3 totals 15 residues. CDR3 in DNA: TGCGCCAGCAGCATTGACAGCAGCTCCTACAATGAGCAGTTCTTC. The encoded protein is CASSIDSSSYNEQFF.

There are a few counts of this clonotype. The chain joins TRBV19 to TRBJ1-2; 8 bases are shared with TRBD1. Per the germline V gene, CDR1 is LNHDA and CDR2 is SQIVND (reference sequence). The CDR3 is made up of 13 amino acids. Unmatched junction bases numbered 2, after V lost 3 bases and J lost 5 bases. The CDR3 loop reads CASSIRTGYGYTF. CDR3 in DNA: TGTGCCAGTAGTATCCGGACAGGGTATGGCTACACCTTC. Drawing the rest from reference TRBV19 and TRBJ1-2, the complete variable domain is DGGITQSPKYLFRKEGQNVTLSCEQNLNHDAMYWYRQDPGQGLRLIYYSQIVNDFQKGDIAEGYSVSREKKESFPLTVTSAQKNPTAFYLCASSIRTGYGYTFGSGTRLTVV.

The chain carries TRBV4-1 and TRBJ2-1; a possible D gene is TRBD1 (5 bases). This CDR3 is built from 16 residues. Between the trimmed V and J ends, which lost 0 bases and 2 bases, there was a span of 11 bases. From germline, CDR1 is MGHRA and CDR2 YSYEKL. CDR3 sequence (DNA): TGCGCCAGCAGCCAAGAACTGACAGTACCCTACAATGAGCAGTTCTTC. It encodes CASSQELTVPYNEQFF.

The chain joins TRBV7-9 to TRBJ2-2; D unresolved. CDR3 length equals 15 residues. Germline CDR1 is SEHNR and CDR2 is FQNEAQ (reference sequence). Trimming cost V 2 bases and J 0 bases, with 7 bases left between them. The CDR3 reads CASSLPRPNTGELFF. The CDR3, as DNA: TGTGCCAGCAGCTTACCACGGCCGAACACCGGGGAGCTGTTTTTT. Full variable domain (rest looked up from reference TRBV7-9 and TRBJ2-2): DTGVSQNPRHKITKRGQNVTFRCDPISEHNRLYWYRQTLGQGPEFLTYFQNEAQLEKSRLLSDRFSAERPKGSFSTLEIQRTEQGDSAMYLCASSLPRPNTGELFFGEGSRLTVL.

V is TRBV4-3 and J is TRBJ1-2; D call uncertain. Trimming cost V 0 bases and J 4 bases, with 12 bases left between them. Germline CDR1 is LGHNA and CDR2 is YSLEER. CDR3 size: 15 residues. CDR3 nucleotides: TGCGCCAGCAGCCAAGATTGGGCAGCCCTCTATGGCTACACCTTC. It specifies CASSQDWAALYGYTF.

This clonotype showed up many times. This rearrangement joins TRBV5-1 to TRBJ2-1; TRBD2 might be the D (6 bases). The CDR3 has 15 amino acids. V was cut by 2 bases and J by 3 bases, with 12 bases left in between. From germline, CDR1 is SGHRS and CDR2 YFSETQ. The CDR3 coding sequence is TGCGCCAGCAGCTTAGGAATAGCGGACTACAATGAGCAGTTCTTC. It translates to CASSLGIADYNEQFF.

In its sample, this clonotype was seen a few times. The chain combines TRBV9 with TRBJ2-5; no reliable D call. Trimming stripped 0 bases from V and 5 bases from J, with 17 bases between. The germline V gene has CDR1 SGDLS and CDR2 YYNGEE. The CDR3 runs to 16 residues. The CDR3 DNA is TGTGCCAGCAGCGTAGGTGGCGGTTCCCTCGGGGAGACCCAGTACTTC. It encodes CASSVGGGSLGETQYF. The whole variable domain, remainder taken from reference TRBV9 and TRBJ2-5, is DSGVTQTPKHLITATGQRVTLRCSPRSGDLSVYWYQQSLDQGLQFLIQYYNGEERAKGNILERFSAQQFPDLHSELNLSSLELGDSALYFCASSVGGGSLGETQYFGPGTRLLVL.

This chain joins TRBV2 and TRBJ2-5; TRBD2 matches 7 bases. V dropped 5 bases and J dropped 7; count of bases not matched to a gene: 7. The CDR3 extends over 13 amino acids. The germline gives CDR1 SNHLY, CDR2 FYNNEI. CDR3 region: CASSTGTMGTQYF. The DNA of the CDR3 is TGTGCCAGCAGTACCGGGACTATGGGGACCCAGTACTTC.

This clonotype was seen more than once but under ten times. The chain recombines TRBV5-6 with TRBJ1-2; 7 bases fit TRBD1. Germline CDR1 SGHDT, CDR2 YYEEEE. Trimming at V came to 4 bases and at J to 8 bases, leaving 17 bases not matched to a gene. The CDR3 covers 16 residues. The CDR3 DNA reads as TGTGCCAGCAGCCCCGCACCGGGACAGTCCGCTCTGGGCTACACCTTC. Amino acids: CASSPAPGQSALGYTF.

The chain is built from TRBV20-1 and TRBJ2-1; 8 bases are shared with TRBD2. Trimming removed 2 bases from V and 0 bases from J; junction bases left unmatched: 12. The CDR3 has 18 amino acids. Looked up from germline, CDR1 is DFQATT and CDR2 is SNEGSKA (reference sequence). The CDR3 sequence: CSARPLGVAGSSYNEQFF. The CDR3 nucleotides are TGCAGTGCTAGACCCCTGGGGGTAGCGGGGTCCTCCTACAATGAGCAGTTCTTC.